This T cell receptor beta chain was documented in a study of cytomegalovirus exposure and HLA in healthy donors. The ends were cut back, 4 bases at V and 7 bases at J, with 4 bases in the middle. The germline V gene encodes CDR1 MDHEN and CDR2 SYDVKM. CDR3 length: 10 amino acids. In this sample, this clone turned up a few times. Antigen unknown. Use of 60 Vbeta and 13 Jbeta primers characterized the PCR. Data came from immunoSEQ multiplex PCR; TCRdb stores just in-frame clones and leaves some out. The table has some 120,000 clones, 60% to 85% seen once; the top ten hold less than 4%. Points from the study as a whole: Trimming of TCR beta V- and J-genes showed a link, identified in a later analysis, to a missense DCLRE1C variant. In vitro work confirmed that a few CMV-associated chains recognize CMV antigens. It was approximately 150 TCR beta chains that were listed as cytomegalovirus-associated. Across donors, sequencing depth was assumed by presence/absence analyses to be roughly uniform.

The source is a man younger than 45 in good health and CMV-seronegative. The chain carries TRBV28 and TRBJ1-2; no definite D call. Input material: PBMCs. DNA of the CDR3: TGTGCCAGCAGTTCGTTTGGCTACACCTTC. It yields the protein CASSSFGYTF.